This T cell receptor beta chain originates from a study of Ad26.COV2.S vaccination and SARS-CoV-2 variants. Whole-study context: Once, or twice with 56 days between doses, Ad26.COV2.S was given intramuscularly.

General study findings and limits: Researchers reported similar non-spike TCR breadth in vaccine and placebo recipients. Higher spike-specific TCR breadth was found in vaccine recipients than in placebo recipients.

Germline assignment: CDR1 SGHDT and CDR2 YYEEEE. V was pared by 3 bases and J by 4 bases, with 10 bases between. The CDR3 has 13 amino acids. As to treatment: over 15 received Ad26.COV2.S at low or high dose, single or two shots; several received placebo; per-sample allocation not given. All samples were drawn on day 63, counting from the first vaccine or placebo injection. The donor's status was that of an adult aged 18-55 years in Boston. Concerning this clone: Its antigen is not identified.

The protocol was immunoSEQ multiplex PCR, while the TCRdb copy is restricted to in-frame clones and leaves out a portion. Altogether roughly 700,000 clones are present, around 90% being singletons, with the ten largest covering approximately 1.5%. Here the sequenced sample was peripheral blood, taken in a trial of Ad26.COV2.S vaccine versus placebo. The clonotype comes from a person aged 18-60 years who received the Ad26.COV2.S COVID-19 vaccine or a placebo. The rearrangement joins TRBV5-6 to TRBJ1-2, with D possibly being TRBD1 (5 bases). The CDR3 region is CASSWQGGYGYTF. CDR3 bases: TGTGCCAGCAGCTGGCAGGGTGGCTATGGCTACACCTTC.